This T cell receptor beta chain was observed in a study of shared clonotypes between healthy human individuals. Study-level findings and limits: Several donors held about 4.5% of naive CD4 clonotypes in common.

Germline CDR1 SGHDN, CDR2 FVKESK. This CDR3 comprises 13 residues. Original processing notes: ImmunoSEQ yielded junction-only sequences lacking quality scores, so filtering differed. Assay used: immunoSEQ multiplex PCR; TCRdb lists only in-frame clones, some missing. The D gene and trimming were derived from the DNA, and the V and J assignments and clone size from that table. Among around 180,000 clones, just under 95% were seen once, and the ten largest hold approximately 0.07%. This clone was seen once. What it binds is not known. At one end, the junction sequence differs from germline, possibly due to a read error.

The clonotype was recovered from a woman aged 30 to 39 in good health. The sequencing input was naive CD4+ T cells sorted from blood. Subset meaning: CD45RA+ positively selected. The chain recombines TRBV14 with TRBJ2-7; the D gene is possibly TRBD1 (5 bases). Here the CDR3 reads CASSQVWGYQQYF. The DNA for the CDR3 is TGTGCCAGCAGCCAAGTTTGGGGCTACCAGCAGTACTTC.